This T cell receptor (beta chain) derives from a study of blood T cell repertoires in COVID-19. The CDR3 totals 14 residues. In germline, CDR1 is SGHRS, CDR2 YFSETQ. V was pared by 0 bases and J by 4 bases, with 10 bases between. Method: immunoSEQ multiplex PCR; TCRdb's copy keeps in-frame clones and lacks some. The sample shows 120,000 to 150,000 clones, over 80% of them seen only once. Sequences were obtained from PBMCs or T cells enriched from blood (not recorded which). This TCR derives from a woman between 50 and 59 years old who had been exposed to COVID-19. V gene TRBV5-1 combines with J gene TRBJ1-2; no reliable D call. Here the CDR3 reads CASSLASVTYGYTF. CDR3 bases: TGCGCCAGCAGCTTGGCCTCAGTAACCTATGGCTACACCTTC.